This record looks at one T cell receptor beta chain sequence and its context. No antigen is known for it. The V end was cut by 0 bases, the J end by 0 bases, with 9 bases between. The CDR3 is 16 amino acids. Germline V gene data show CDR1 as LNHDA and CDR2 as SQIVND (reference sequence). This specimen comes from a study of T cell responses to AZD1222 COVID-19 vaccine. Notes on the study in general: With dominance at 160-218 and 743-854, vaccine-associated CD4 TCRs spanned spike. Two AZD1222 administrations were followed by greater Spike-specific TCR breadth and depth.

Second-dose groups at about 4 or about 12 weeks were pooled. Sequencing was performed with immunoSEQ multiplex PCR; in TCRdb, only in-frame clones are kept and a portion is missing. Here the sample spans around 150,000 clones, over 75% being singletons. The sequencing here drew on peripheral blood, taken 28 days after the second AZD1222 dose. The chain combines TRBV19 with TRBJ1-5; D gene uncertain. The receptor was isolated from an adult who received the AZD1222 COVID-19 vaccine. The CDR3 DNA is TGTGCCAGTAGTATAGAGGGCCAGAATAGCAATCAGCCCCAGCATTTT. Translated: CASSIEGQNSNQPQHF.